This TCR beta chain was found in a study of cytomegalovirus exposure and HLA in healthy donors. Study in general: A later analysis reported the 100 to 150 validation repertoires used the same platform as the approximately 660 first-cohort repertoires.

About this clone itself: The antigen remains unidentified.

This CDR3 comprises 15 residues. V was trimmed by 2 bases and J by 7 bases, leaving 20 bases between them. Germline-derived CDR1 and CDR2 are SQVTM and ANQGSEA. Some clones are missing from TCRdb's copy, which holds only in-frame ones; the method was immunoSEQ multiplex PCR. The profile covers 55,000 to 80,000 clones, with approximately 96% appearing a single time and roughly 1.4% taken by the ten largest. Study-level points and caveats: Reports credit the classifier with highly specific, highly sensitive diagnosis of cytomegalovirus status. Specificity of a few CMV-associated chains for CMV antigens was verified in vitro.

This chain connects TRBV29-1 to TRBJ2-5; possibly TRBD2 for D (5 bases). The source is a man aged 18 to 29 in good health and CMV-seropositive. Sequenced input: PBMCs. This CDR3 reads CSVEFAPGYSGTQYF. Written as DNA, the CDR3 is TGCAGCGTTGAATTTGCCCCGGGATACTCGGGGACCCAGTACTTC.